One and the same sample provided the 4 T cell receptor beta chains below, sequenced in a study of T cell repertoires in cytomegalovirus infection. TCRdb fed the reads into MiXCR, producing one record per CDR3 protein. The sample records around 710,000 distinct CDR3 sequences, almost 30% being singletons. No antigen has been assigned to these receptors. Specimen: cultured CD8+ T cells from PBMCs, collected from culture after CMV antigen stimulation. The source of these receptors is a human donor in good health (CMV status not recorded). Some clones in this sample may be carry-over from other donors' samples.

V gene TRBV5-4 combines with J gene TRBJ1-2; no definite D call. The CDR3 has 14 amino acids. The V gene lost 1 base and the J gene lost 4 bases, with 11 bases spanning the gap. CDR1 and CDR2 from the germline V gene are SGHNT and YYREEE (reference sequence). CDR3 loop: CASSLFKAGYGYTF. CDR3 DNA sequence: TGTGCCAGCAGCTTGTTCAAGGCTGGCTATGGCTACACCTTC.

The chain uses TRBV18 and TRBJ1-5; D is perhaps TRBD1 (6 bases). V lost 5 bases to trimming and J lost 0 bases, with 14 bases between them. The CDR3 runs to 16 residues. In germline, CDR1 is KGHSH, CDR2 LQKENI. The CDR3 coding sequence is TGTGCCAGCTCATACTACGCAGGGGATAGCAATCAGCCCCAGCATTTT. The encoded protein is CASSYYAGDSNQPQHF.

This clonotype was counted many times. The V call is TRBV20-1, the J call TRBJ1-5; possible D gene TRBD1, 5 bases. This CDR3 is built from 15 residues. V lost 2 bases, J lost 3 bases, and 14 bases lay in between. Germline lookup yields CDR1 DFQATT and CDR2 SNEGSKA (reference sequence). DNA of the CDR3: TGCAGTGCTAGACCAGCCGGGGCTAACAATCAGCCCCAGCATTTT. This sequence encodes CSARPAGANNQPQHF.

This clonotype was counted between two and nine times. This chain uses TRBV6-2 or TRBV6-3 with TRBJ1-5; D call uncertain. This CDR3 has 15 residues. Trimming cost V 6 bases and J 7 bases, with 19 bases left between them. Germline CDR1 reads MNHEY; CDR2 reads SVGEGT. The CDR3 loop reads CASSLRTAVSQPQHF. DNA for the CDR3: TGTGCCAGCAGCCTCCGGACCGCCGTCTCCCAGCCCCAGCATTTT.